This TCR beta chain was sequenced in a study of cytomegalovirus exposure and HLA in healthy donors. Regarding this clone: The identical CDR3 is also encoded by other nucleotide sequences in the sample.

Primers included in the PCR were 60 Vbeta and 13 Jbeta primers. TCRdb's copy holds only in-frame clones and misses some; the assay was immunoSEQ multiplex PCR. The sample has 180,000 or so clones, over 60% seen once. Trimming at V came to 5 bases and at J to 3 bases, leaving 2 bases not matched to a gene. The germline CDR1 and CDR2 sequences are GTSNPN and SVGIG (reference sequence). The CDR3 sequence is 13 residues long. The rearrangement joins TRBV30 to TRBJ2-3; 10 bases line up with TRBD2. This TCR derives from a female donor in good health and CMV-seronegative. The specimen was PBMCs. CDR3 nucleotides: TGTGCCTGGGCTAGCGGGGGTACAGATACGCAGTATTTT. Translated: CAWASGGTDTQYF.